A single sample is the source of the 25 T cell receptor beta chains below, sequenced in a study of shared clonotypes between healthy human individuals. TCRdb's copy holds only in-frame clones and misses some; the assay was immunoSEQ multiplex PCR. Of 650,000 to 700,000 clones listed, 90% are singletons. The sequenced sample was memory CD8+ T cells from PBMCs. Subset given: CD45RO+ cells pooled with CCR7-negative TemRA cells. The receptors were gathered from a man aged 18 to 30 in good health. Some clones in this sample may be carry-over from other donors' samples.

This clone has a single count. V usage is TRBV28 and J usage is TRBJ2-7, with a possible D match to TRBD2 (6 bases). Per germline, CDR1 MDHEN and CDR2 SYDVKM. The CDR3 runs to 16 residues. Trimming took 4 bases from V and 4 from J, leaving 20 bases between them. CDR3 bases: TGTGCCAGCAGTTCACGAGCGGGTCCTCAGGCGTACGAGCAGTACTTC. This translates into CASSSRAGPQAYEQYF.

J is TRBJ2-5 and V is TRBV10-1, with 8 bases that match TRBD2. Germline V gene lookup returns CDR1 WNHNN and CDR2 SYGVQD (reference sequence). The CDR3 is 15 amino acids. The V segment lost 6 bases and the J segment 0 bases; nucleotides outside the gene matches: 6. CDR3 DNA sequence: TGCGCCAGCAGCGCGGGACTAGGGTACCAAGAGACCCAGTACTTC. Encoded protein: CASSAGLGYQETQYF.

This chain links TRBV28 with TRBJ1-1, with 7 bases matching TRBD1. CDR3 length: 16 residues. Trimming took 3 bases from V and 0 from J; bases not matched to a gene: 7. CDR1 is MDHEN and CDR2 is SYDVKM in the germline V gene. CDR3 amino acids: CASSFWRQGLNTEAFF. In DNA, the CDR3 is TGTGCCAGCAGTTTTTGGCGACAGGGCCTGAACACTGAAGCTTTCTTT.

This chain joins TRBV6-5 and TRBJ1-2; 7 bases are shared with TRBD1. The CDR3 covers 14 residues. Germline V CDR1 and CDR2: MNHEY, SVGAGI. V gave up 6 bases and J gave up 3 bases; unmatched junction bases: 7. CDR3 sequence reads: CASRSSGTDYGYTF. Here the CDR3 DNA reads TGTGCCAGCAGGTCTTCCGGGACAGACTATGGCTACACCTTC.

The chain joins TRBV6-5 to TRBJ2-7; 8 bases agree with TRBD1. This CDR3 is built from 14 residues. CDR1 and CDR2 from the germline V gene are MNHEY and SVGAGI. Germline trimming cut 0 bases from V and 5 bases from J; bases unmatched to any gene: 3. For the CDR3, the DNA is TGTGCCAGCAGTTACTCCCGGACAGGGAACGAGCAGTACTTC. Residues: CASSYSRTGNEQYF.

This clone has a handful of counts. The same CDR3 is also encoded by other DNA sequences in this sample. This chain joins TRBV19 and TRBJ1-2, with D maybe TRBD1 (5 bases). The ends were cut back, 6 bases at V and 4 bases at J, with 9 bases in the middle. The CDR3 runs 12 residues. In germline, CDR1 is LNHDA, CDR2 SQIVND (reference sequence). CDR3 loop: CASSPDSYGYTF. CDR3 DNA sequence: TGTGCCAGTAGCCCCGACAGCTATGGCTACACCTTC.

The genes are TRBV19 and TRBJ1-5, with D hard to call. This CDR3 comprises 13 residues. The ends were cut back, 8 bases at V and 2 bases at J, with 10 bases in the middle. Germline loops: CDR1 LNHDA, CDR2 SQIVND (reference sequence). The CDR3 bases are TGTGCCAGTGTTACGGGTGGCAATCAGCCCCAGCATTTT. Its translation is CASVTGGNQPQHF.

This chain connects TRBV11-2 to TRBJ2-7; D remains unclear. CDR3 size: 15 residues. Trimming pared 7 bases from V and 0 bases from J, leaving 16 bases between. Per the germline V gene, CDR1 is SGHAT and CDR2 is FQNNGV. DNA for the CDR3: TGTGCCAGCACCACTCCGACCAGCGCCTCCTACGAGCAGTACTTC. Protein product: CASTTPTSASYEQYF.

The DNA for the CDR3 is TGTGCCAGCAGCGTAGGGTTATTAGCGATGGATGAGCAGTTCTTC. Its protein is CASSVGLLAMDEQFF. The chain joins TRBV9 to TRBJ2-1; possible D gene TRBD2, 5 bases. There are 15 residues in the CDR3. Germline V gene sequence: CDR1 SGDLS, CDR2 YYNGEE. The ends were cut back, 0 bases at V and 8 bases at J, with 15 bases in the middle.

This chain connects TRBV10-3 to TRBJ2-3; 7 bases are a match to TRBD2. Trimming removed 7 bases from V and 2 bases from J; junction bases left unmatched: 12. This CDR3 spans 16 amino acids. Germline assignment: CDR1 ENHRY and CDR2 SYGVKD. The CDR3 protein is CAINHPPAGATDTQYF. The DNA of the CDR3 is TGTGCCATCAATCACCCCCCGGCGGGAGCCACAGATACGCAGTATTTT.

V and J are TRBV5-1 and TRBJ2-1, with D possibly being TRBD2 (5 bases). The V gene's germline CDR1 is SGHRS and CDR2 YFSETQ. The germline V and J ends were trimmed by 4 bases and 2 bases, with 7 bases remaining between them. The CDR3 runs to 13 residues. The DNA for the CDR3 is TGCGCCAGCAGCGGAGGAACCTACAATGAGCAGTTCTTC. Translation: CASSGGTYNEQFF.

This chain connects TRBV4-1 to TRBJ2-1; 7 nucleotides agree with TRBD2. CDR1 is MGHRA, CDR2 YSYEKL, per germline. V shed 8 bases, J shed 6 bases, and the junction held 10 bases outside the gene matches. The CDR3 spans 14 residues. This CDR3 is CASGPPGGSNEQFF. The CDR3 DNA sequence: TGCGCCAGCGGGCCGCCGGGGGGAAGCAATGAGCAGTTCTTC.

This chain connects TRBV6-1 to TRBJ2-7, with 7 nucleotides matching TRBD2. Germline V lookup: CDR1 MNHNS, CDR2 SASEGT. This CDR3 region has 17 residues. Trimming at V came to 2 bases and at J to 0 bases, leaving 10 bases not matched to a gene. The CDR3 sequence is CASSEWWLGGSSYEQYF. The CDR3 bases are TGTGCCAGCAGTGAATGGTGGCTCGGGGGGAGCTCCTACGAGCAGTACTTC.

This chain uses TRBV6-5 with TRBJ1-1, with unresolved D. Germline assignment: CDR1 MNHEY and CDR2 SVGAGI. There are 13 residues in the CDR3. V lost 2 bases and J lost 2, with 6 bases in between. The chain's CDR3 is CASSYDPNTEAFF. CDR3 sequence (DNA): TGTGCCAGCAGTTACGATCCAAACACTGAAGCTTTCTTT.

The chain employs TRBV30 and TRBJ1-4, with D maybe TRBD1 (5 bases). The CDR3 loop spans 15 amino acids. The germline CDR1 and CDR2 sequences are GTSNPN and SVGIG (reference sequence). The ends were cut back, 2 bases at V and 7 bases at J, with 17 bases in the middle. CDR3 in amino acids: CAWSPGVGQGEKLFF. As DNA, the CDR3 is TGTGCCTGGAGTCCCGGGGTAGGGCAGGGTGAAAAACTGTTTTTT. The full variable domain, rest sourced from reference TRBV30 and TRBJ1-4, is SQTIHQWPATLVQPVGSPLSLECTVEGTSNPNLYWYRQAAGRGLQLLFYSVGIGQISSEVPQNLSASRPQDRQFILSSKKLLLSDSGFYLCAWSPGVGQGEKLFFGSGTQLSVL.

CDR3 loop: CASSLSSGAGTYEQYF. The CDR3 DNA follows: TGTGCCAGCAGTTTATCTAGCGGGGCCGGCACCTACGAGCAGTACTTC. V is TRBV27 and J is TRBJ2-7; TRBD2 agrees at 8 bases. Germline trimming cut 0 bases from V and 2 bases from J; bases unmatched to any gene: 6. The CDR3 spans 16 residues. Germline CDR1 and CDR2: MNHEY and SMNVEV (reference sequence).

CDR3 coding DNA: TGTTTGGTCGGGACAGGGGCCTACGAGCAGTACTTC. Its translation: CLVGTGAYEQYF. The chain recombines TRBV7-9 with TRBJ2-7; 10 bases are shared with TRBD1. The CDR3 is 12 amino acids. The germline gives CDR1 SEHNR, CDR2 FQNEAQ (reference sequence).

The rearrangement joins TRBV5-1 to TRBJ2-7; D remains ambiguous. Trimming cost V 5 bases and J 0 bases, with 9 bases left between them. The CDR3 consists of 13 residues. The germline V gene has CDR1 SGHRS and CDR2 YFSETQ. The CDR3 is CASRTTPSYEQYF. The CDR3 DNA reads TGCGCCAGCAGGACAACCCCCTCCTACGAGCAGTACTTC.

V gene TRBV19 combines with J gene TRBJ2-7; possibly TRBD2 for D (7 bases). This CDR3 contains 16 residues. Germline V gives CDR1 LNHDA, CDR2 SQIVND (reference sequence). Trimming stripped 2 bases from V and 5 bases from J, with 19 bases between. The CDR3 sequence is CASSIFGGPSADEQYF. CDR3 in DNA: TGTGCCAGTAGTATATTCGGGGGGCCCTCGGCGGACGAGCAGTACTTC.

CDR3 amino acids: CASSRDSFQQYF. CDR3 nucleotides: TGTGCCAGTAGTCGAGACAGTTTCCAGCAGTACTTC. The genes are TRBV19 and TRBJ2-7; tentative D call: TRBD1 (5 bases). The germline gives CDR1 LNHDA, CDR2 SQIVND (reference sequence). The CDR3 covers 12 residues. Trimming removed 5 bases at V and 8 bases at J, with 13 bases between. The full variable domain, rest sourced from reference TRBV19 and TRBJ2-7, is DGGITQSPKYLFRKEGQNVTLSCEQNLNHDAMYWYRQDPGQGLRLIYYSQIVNDFQKGDIAEGYSVSREKKESFPLTVTSAQKNPTAFYLCASSRDSFQQYFGPGTRLTVT.

V usage is TRBV30 and J usage is TRBJ2-7; the D is unclear. The CDR3 has 13 residues. The germline V gene encodes CDR1 GTSNPN and CDR2 SVGIG (reference sequence). Trimming cost V 0 bases and J 2 bases, with 8 bases left between them. CDR3 sequence reads: CAWSVRQPYEQYF. The DNA of the CDR3 is TGTGCCTGGAGTGTACGGCAACCCTACGAGCAGTACTTC.

The chain employs TRBV9 and TRBJ1-1, with D unresolved. This CDR3 region has 14 residues. The V gene's germline CDR1 is SGDLS and CDR2 YYNGEE. V was trimmed by 4 bases and J by 2 bases, leaving 12 bases between them. The CDR3 spells CASSPEGRNTEAFF. The CDR3 nucleotides are TGTGCCAGCAGCCCCGAAGGGAGAAACACTGAAGCTTTCTTT.

The chain combines TRBV9 with TRBJ2-1, with a possible D match to TRBD1 (6 bases). This CDR3 comprises 15 residues. V was trimmed by 3 bases and J by 2 bases, leaving 12 bases between them. CDR1 and CDR2 from the germline V gene are SGDLS and YYNGEE. The DNA for the CDR3 is TGTGCCAGCAGCGCGGAGAGGACAGCCTACAATGAGCAGTTCTTC. It translates to CASSAERTAYNEQFF.

The chain links TRBV7-9 to TRBJ2-7, with D possibly matching TRBD2 (5 bases). This CDR3 is built from 15 residues. Per the germline V gene, CDR1 is SEHNR and CDR2 is FQNEAQ (reference sequence). V lost 1 base and J lost 3, with 13 bases in between. The CDR3 is CASSLGPLEFYEQYF. CDR3 nucleotides: TGTGCCAGCAGCTTAGGACCACTAGAGTTCTACGAGCAGTACTTC.

J is TRBJ2-7 and V is TRBV2, with 10 bases lining up with TRBD2. With V trimmed by 3 bases and J by 4 bases, 15 bases remained unmatched. In germline, CDR1 is SNHLY, CDR2 FYNNEI. This CDR3 is built from 18 residues. The CDR3 here is CASSDPSGSVARMYEQYF. In nucleotides, the CDR3 is TGTGCCAGCAGTGATCCTAGCGGGAGTGTCGCTCGGATGTACGAGCAGTACTTC.